The rows below give T cell receptor beta chains drawn from one sample of a study of Ad26.COV2.S vaccination and SARS-CoV-2 variants. Using immunoSEQ multiplex PCR, the repertoire was profiled, and TCRdb retains in-frame clones only, with some absent. The sample holds about 370,000 clones, 89% seen once. The sample was peripheral blood, taken in a trial of Ad26.COV2.S vaccine versus placebo. The receptors were sampled from a person between 18 and 60 years old who received the Ad26.COV2.S COVID-19 vaccine or a placebo. The CDR3 runs from the conserved cysteine through the conserved F or W. A D gene is named only where the DNA matches it firmly. Clone size is shown for a subset of rows, as once, few, many or a class of expanded clone.

j_gene: TRBJ1-5; abundance: NA; v_gene: TRBV21-1; d_gene: NA; CDR3nt: TGTGCCAGCAGCAAGGGACAGGAGAATCAGCCCCAGCATTTT; CDR3aa: CASSKGQENQPQHF
j_gene: TRBJ2-1; abundance: NA; v_gene: TRBV5-1; d_gene: NA; CDR3nt: TGCGCCAGCAGCTCTACGGTTAGGAGCTCCTACAATGAGCAGTTCTTC; CDR3aa: CASSSTVRSSYNEQFF
j_gene: TRBJ2-1; abundance: once; v_gene: TRBV9; d_gene: NA; CDR3nt: TGTGCCAGCAGCGCTGGCCTTATGAGCTCCTACAATGAGCAGTTCTTC; CDR3aa: CASSAGLMSSYNEQFF
j_gene: TRBJ2-2; abundance: NA; v_gene: TRBV19; d_gene: TRBD2; CDR3nt: TGTGCCAGTAGCCCCGGACTAGCGGGAGTGGGACCCGGGGAGCTGTTTTTT; CDR3aa: CASSPGLAGVGPGELFF
j_gene: TRBJ1-4; abundance: few; v_gene: TRBV30; d_gene: NA; CDR3nt: TGTGCCTGGAGGGGGGGGGCACGGGAAAAACTGTTTTTT; CDR3aa: CAWRGGAREKLFF
j_gene: TRBJ2-2; abundance: NA; v_gene: TRBV27; d_gene: NA; CDR3nt: TGTGCCAGCAGTTTTAGGGACACCGGGGAGCTGTTTTTT; CDR3aa: CASSFRDTGELFF
j_gene: TRBJ2-7; abundance: NA; v_gene: TRBV6-5; d_gene: NA; CDR3nt: TGTGCCAGCAGCGGCAGCCCCTACGAGCAGTACTTC; CDR3aa: CASSGSPYEQYF
j_gene: TRBJ2-7; abundance: NA; v_gene: TRBV19; d_gene: TRBD2; CDR3nt: TGTGCCAGTAGTAAAGGACTAGCGGGAGCTCGGCAGTACTTC; CDR3aa: CASSKGLAGARQYF
j_gene: TRBJ1-4; abundance: NA; v_gene: TRBV5-1; d_gene: NA; CDR3nt: TGCGCCAGCAGCTTGTTCTCGGGTCGGGAAAAACTGTTTTTT; CDR3aa: CASSLFSGREKLFF
j_gene: TRBJ2-3; abundance: NA; v_gene: TRBV4-1; d_gene: TRBD1; CDR3nt: TGCGCCAGCAGACAGGGGGCCCCCACAGATACGCAGTATTTT; CDR3aa: CASRQGAPTDTQYF
j_gene: TRBJ2-1; abundance: NA; v_gene: TRBV3-1/TRBV3-2; d_gene: NA; CDR3nt: TGTGCCAGCAGCCCCGGCGAGGGAAGGTCCAATGAGCAGTTCTTC; CDR3aa: CASSPGEGRSNEQFF
j_gene: TRBJ1-1; abundance: NA; v_gene: TRBV28; d_gene: NA; CDR3nt: TGTGCCAGCAGCCATAGGGGAAGGACTGAAGCTTTCTTT; CDR3aa: CASSHRGRTEAFF
j_gene: TRBJ2-1; abundance: NA; v_gene: TRBV30; d_gene: NA; CDR3nt: TGTGCCTGGAGTGTACCCTCGATCAATGAGCAGTTCTTC; CDR3aa: CAWSVPSINEQFF
j_gene: TRBJ1-1; abundance: NA; v_gene: TRBV19; d_gene: TRBD1; CDR3nt: TGTGCCAGTAGGGGGGACAGTGAAGCTTTCTTT; CDR3aa: CASRGDSEAFF
j_gene: TRBJ2-3; abundance: NA; v_gene: TRBV6-6; d_gene: NA; CDR3nt: TGTGCCAGCCGCCGGCAGGGCACAGATACGCAGTATTTT; CDR3aa: CASRRQGTDTQYF
j_gene: TRBJ1-5; abundance: NA; v_gene: TRBV6-5; d_gene: NA; CDR3nt: TGTGCCAGCAGTCCCCCGGGGGTCAATCAGCCCCAGCATTTT; CDR3aa: CASSPPGVNQPQHF
j_gene: TRBJ2-3; abundance: once; v_gene: TRBV24-1; d_gene: NA; CDR3nt: TGTGCCACCAGTGAGGTCGGGGGGCTGGGAGATACGCAGTATTTT; CDR3aa: CATSEVGGLGDTQYF
j_gene: TRBJ2-1; abundance: once; v_gene: TRBV12-3/TRBV12-4; d_gene: TRBD2; CDR3nt: TGTGCCAGCTTAGCTAGCGGGAGGAATGAGCAGTTCTTC; CDR3aa: CASLASGRNEQFF
j_gene: TRBJ1-4; abundance: NA; v_gene: TRBV7-2; d_gene: NA; CDR3nt: TGTGCCAGCAGCGCCCGGTCTTGGGAAAAACTGTTTTTT; CDR3aa: CASSARSWEKLFF
j_gene: TRBJ2-3; abundance: NA; v_gene: TRBV5-1; d_gene: TRBD2; CDR3nt: TGCGCCAGCAGCTTGGTGCTAGCGGGAGATACAGATACGCAGTATTTT; CDR3aa: CASSLVLAGDTDTQYF
j_gene: TRBJ2-2; abundance: NA; v_gene: TRBV6-1; d_gene: NA; CDR3nt: TGTGCCAGCAGTGAGGGCAGAACGGAGCCCGGGGAGCTGTTTTTT; CDR3aa: CASSEGRTEPGELFF
j_gene: TRBJ1-3; abundance: NA; v_gene: TRBV9; d_gene: NA; CDR3nt: TGTGCCAGCAGCACCCGACCCGTCGGCTCTGGAAACACCATATATTTT; CDR3aa: CASSTRPVGSGNTIYF
j_gene: TRBJ1-5; abundance: NA; v_gene: TRBV28; d_gene: TRBD1; CDR3nt: TGTGCCAGCAGTCTAAGTATTCGGACAGGGTACGGTCAGCCCCAGCATTTT; CDR3aa: CASSLSIRTGYGQPQHF
j_gene: TRBJ2-1; abundance: once; v_gene: TRBV4-1; d_gene: TRBD2; CDR3nt: TGCGCCAGCAGCCAAGGTCTAGCGGGAAGCGCTGAGCAGTTCTTC; CDR3aa: CASSQGLAGSAEQFF
j_gene: TRBJ2-7; abundance: NA; v_gene: TRBV19; d_gene: TRBD2; CDR3nt: TGTGCCAGTAGTATGGGAGGGGTCCTCTCCTACGAGCAGTACTTC; CDR3aa: CASSMGGVLSYEQYF
j_gene: TRBJ2-3; abundance: NA; v_gene: TRBV9; d_gene: NA; CDR3nt: TGTGCCAGCAGCCCCAGGACAGGGAGGGCAGATACGCAGTATTTT; CDR3aa: CASSPRTGRADTQYF
j_gene: TRBJ2-7; abundance: NA; v_gene: TRBV6-5; d_gene: NA; CDR3nt: TGTGCCAGCAGCCCCCGGGGGCAATACGAGCAGTACTTC; CDR3aa: CASSPRGQYEQYF
j_gene: TRBJ2-7; abundance: NA; v_gene: TRBV6-2/TRBV6-3; d_gene: TRBD2; CDR3nt: TGTGCCAGCAGTTACCCTAGGGGCGGGAGTTCTGGCGAGCAGTACTTC; CDR3aa: CASSYPRGGSSGEQYF
j_gene: TRBJ1-2; abundance: NA; v_gene: TRBV28; d_gene: TRBD1; CDR3nt: TGTGCCAGCAGTGCCGGGACAGGGCTAACACTAATATTAGGCTACACCTTC; CDR3aa: CASSAGTGLTLILGYTF
j_gene: TRBJ2-3; abundance: NA; v_gene: TRBV11-3; d_gene: TRBD2; CDR3nt: TGTGCCAGCAGCACCCGGACTAGCGGGGCAGCCGGGGAGCAGTATTTT; CDR3aa: CASSTRTSGAAGEQYF
j_gene: TRBJ1-2; abundance: NA; v_gene: TRBV30; d_gene: NA; CDR3nt: TGTGCCTGGAGTAGGGACCGCCGAGGCTACACCTTC; CDR3aa: CAWSRDRRGYTF
j_gene: TRBJ1-1; abundance: NA; v_gene: TRBV11-3; d_gene: NA; CDR3nt: TGTGCCAGCAGGGCCCCCAACACTGAAGCTTTCTTT; CDR3aa: CASRAPNTEAFF
j_gene: TRBJ2-7; abundance: NA; v_gene: TRBV5-6; d_gene: NA; CDR3nt: TGTGCCAGCAGCTTGGTGGCACTCAACTACGAGCAGTACTTC; CDR3aa: CASSLVALNYEQYF
j_gene: TRBJ2-1; abundance: NA; v_gene: TRBV30; d_gene: TRBD2; CDR3nt: TGTGCCCGGGGACTAGCGGGAGGGAATGAGCAGTTCTTC; CDR3aa: CARGLAGGNEQFF
j_gene: TRBJ2-7; abundance: NA; v_gene: TRBV30; d_gene: NA; CDR3nt: TGTGCCTGGAGTGCCATCCCCTACGAGCAGTACTTC; CDR3aa: CAWSAIPYEQYF
j_gene: TRBJ2-5; abundance: NA; v_gene: TRBV5-4; d_gene: TRBD2; CDR3nt: TGTGCCAGCAGCTTGGGGGCTAGCGGGCAAGAGACCCAGTACTTC; CDR3aa: CASSLGASGQETQYF
j_gene: TRBJ2-2; abundance: NA; v_gene: TRBV25-1; d_gene: TRBD2; CDR3nt: TGTGCCAGCAGTGAATATGGGGGACTAGCGGGAGGCACCGGGGAGCTGTTTTTT; CDR3aa: CASSEYGGLAGGTGELFF
j_gene: TRBJ1-3; abundance: NA; v_gene: TRBV11-3; d_gene: NA; CDR3nt: TGTGCCAGCAGCTTTCAGCAGGGCGCTGGAAACACCATATATTTT; CDR3aa: CASSFQQGAGNTIYF
j_gene: TRBJ1-2; abundance: NA; v_gene: TRBV5-5; d_gene: NA; CDR3nt: TGTGCCAGCAGCTTGGAGGTCACCCCAACTGGCTACACCTTC; CDR3aa: CASSLEVTPTGYTF
j_gene: TRBJ2-5; abundance: once; v_gene: TRBV7-3; d_gene: NA; CDR3nt: TGTGCCAGCAGCTCTAGGATGGGTGAGACCCAGTACTTC; CDR3aa: CASSSRMGETQYF
j_gene: TRBJ2-5; abundance: NA; v_gene: TRBV27; d_gene: NA; CDR3nt: TGTGCCAGCAAGCCCCTGGTGGTCCAAGAGACCCAGTACTTC; CDR3aa: CASKPLVVQETQYF
j_gene: TRBJ1-5; abundance: NA; v_gene: TRBV28; d_gene: NA; CDR3nt: TGTGCCAGCAGTTTGGTGGGCCAGCCCCAGCATTTT; CDR3aa: CASSLVGQPQHF
j_gene: TRBJ2-7; abundance: NA; v_gene: TRBV7-8; d_gene: TRBD2; CDR3nt: TGTGCCAGCAGCTTAGTACTAGCGGGAGAGGGCGAGCAGTACTTC; CDR3aa: CASSLVLAGEGEQYF
j_gene: TRBJ2-5; abundance: NA; v_gene: TRBV5-1; d_gene: TRBD2; CDR3nt: TGCGCCAGCAGCGCGAGGGTGGCGGGGGGGAGCCAGTACTTC; CDR3aa: CASSARVAGGSQYF
j_gene: TRBJ1-2; abundance: NA; v_gene: TRBV3-1/TRBV3-2; d_gene: TRBD1; CDR3nt: TGTGCCAGCAGCCCAGGGGGTACAGGGCGGGATGGCTACACCTTC; CDR3aa: CASSPGGTGRDGYTF
j_gene: TRBJ2-3; abundance: NA; v_gene: TRBV29-1; d_gene: TRBD2; CDR3nt: TGCAGCGCCTTGGGGGGGGTGAACACAGATACGCAGTATTTT; CDR3aa: CSALGGVNTDTQYF
j_gene: TRBJ1-1; abundance: NA; v_gene: TRBV28; d_gene: NA; CDR3nt: TGTGCCAGCAGCGGGGGACCTGAAGCTTTCTTT; CDR3aa: CASSGGPEAFF
j_gene: TRBJ1-1; abundance: NA; v_gene: TRBV3-1/TRBV3-2; d_gene: NA; CDR3nt: TGTGCCAGCAGCTTTTCTCGACCGAACACTGAAGCTTTCTTT; CDR3aa: CASSFSRPNTEAFF
j_gene: TRBJ1-1; abundance: NA; v_gene: TRBV19; d_gene: NA; CDR3nt: TGTGCCACCGGACGGACCAACACTGAAGCTTTCTTT; CDR3aa: CATGRTNTEAFF
j_gene: TRBJ2-3; abundance: NA; v_gene: TRBV7-9; d_gene: TRBD1; CDR3nt: TGTGCCAGCAGTCCCGGTGGACAGGGCACAGATACGCAGTATTTT; CDR3aa: CASSPGGQGTDTQYF
j_gene: TRBJ1-5; abundance: NA; v_gene: TRBV28; d_gene: NA; CDR3nt: TGTGCCAGCAGTCAGGGCAATCAGCCCCAGCATTTT; CDR3aa: CASSQGNQPQHF
j_gene: TRBJ2-1; abundance: NA; v_gene: TRBV28; d_gene: TRBD2; CDR3nt: TGTGCCAGCAGAGAGCGGGAAGGGGAGCAGTTCTTC; CDR3aa: CASREREGEQFF
j_gene: TRBJ2-1; abundance: NA; v_gene: TRBV18; d_gene: TRBD2; CDR3nt: TGTGCCAGCTCACCAGGTCTAGCGGGGTACAATGAGCAGTTCTTC; CDR3aa: CASSPGLAGYNEQFF
j_gene: TRBJ2-3; abundance: NA; v_gene: TRBV27; d_gene: NA; CDR3nt: TGTGCCAGCAATAGGGTCGGTCGTACTAGCACAGATACGCAGTATTTT; CDR3aa: CASNRVGRTSTDTQYF
j_gene: TRBJ2-1; abundance: NA; v_gene: TRBV7-8; d_gene: NA; CDR3nt: TGTGCCAGCAGCTTAGACAATGAGCAGTTCTTC; CDR3aa: CASSLDNEQFF
j_gene: TRBJ1-4; abundance: NA; v_gene: TRBV12-3/TRBV12-4; d_gene: TRBD1; CDR3nt: TGTGCCAGCCACAGGGGAACTAATGAAAAACTGTTTTTT; CDR3aa: CASHRGTNEKLFF
j_gene: TRBJ2-7; abundance: NA; v_gene: TRBV6-2/TRBV6-3; d_gene: TRBD2; CDR3nt: TGTGCCAGCAGTTCTTGGACTAGCGGGAGGGGGTCCTACGAGCAGTACTTC; CDR3aa: CASSSWTSGRGSYEQYF
j_gene: TRBJ2-3; abundance: NA; v_gene: TRBV5-1; d_gene: TRBD1; CDR3nt: TGCGCCAGCAGCTTGGGGGACAGGGCAGATACGCAGTATTTT; CDR3aa: CASSLGDRADTQYF
j_gene: TRBJ2-3; abundance: NA; v_gene: TRBV6-4; d_gene: NA; CDR3nt: TGTGCCAGCAGTGGCGAGGGGACAGATACGCAGTATTTT; CDR3aa: CASSGEGTDTQYF